This TCR beta chain was recorded in a study of blood T cell repertoires in COVID-19. The length of the CDR3 is 13 residues. J gave up 10 bases and V 6 bases, and 15 bases lay outside the gene matches. Germline CDR1 is SQVTM and CDR2 is ANQGSEA. Only in-frame clones appear in the TCRdb table, and some are missing; sequencing was by immunoSEQ multiplex PCR. Here the sample spans about 460,000 clones, about 85% being singletons. The TCR originated in a woman aged 60 to 75 who had recovered from COVID-19. This rearrangement joins TRBV29-1 to TRBJ2-7; TRBD1 agrees at 7 bases. The specimen was PBMCs or T cells enriched from blood (not recorded which). The CDR3 DNA sequence: TGCAGCGTAGCCCGGGACAGATGGGGTCTACAGTACGTC. This sequence encodes CSVARDRWGLQYV.